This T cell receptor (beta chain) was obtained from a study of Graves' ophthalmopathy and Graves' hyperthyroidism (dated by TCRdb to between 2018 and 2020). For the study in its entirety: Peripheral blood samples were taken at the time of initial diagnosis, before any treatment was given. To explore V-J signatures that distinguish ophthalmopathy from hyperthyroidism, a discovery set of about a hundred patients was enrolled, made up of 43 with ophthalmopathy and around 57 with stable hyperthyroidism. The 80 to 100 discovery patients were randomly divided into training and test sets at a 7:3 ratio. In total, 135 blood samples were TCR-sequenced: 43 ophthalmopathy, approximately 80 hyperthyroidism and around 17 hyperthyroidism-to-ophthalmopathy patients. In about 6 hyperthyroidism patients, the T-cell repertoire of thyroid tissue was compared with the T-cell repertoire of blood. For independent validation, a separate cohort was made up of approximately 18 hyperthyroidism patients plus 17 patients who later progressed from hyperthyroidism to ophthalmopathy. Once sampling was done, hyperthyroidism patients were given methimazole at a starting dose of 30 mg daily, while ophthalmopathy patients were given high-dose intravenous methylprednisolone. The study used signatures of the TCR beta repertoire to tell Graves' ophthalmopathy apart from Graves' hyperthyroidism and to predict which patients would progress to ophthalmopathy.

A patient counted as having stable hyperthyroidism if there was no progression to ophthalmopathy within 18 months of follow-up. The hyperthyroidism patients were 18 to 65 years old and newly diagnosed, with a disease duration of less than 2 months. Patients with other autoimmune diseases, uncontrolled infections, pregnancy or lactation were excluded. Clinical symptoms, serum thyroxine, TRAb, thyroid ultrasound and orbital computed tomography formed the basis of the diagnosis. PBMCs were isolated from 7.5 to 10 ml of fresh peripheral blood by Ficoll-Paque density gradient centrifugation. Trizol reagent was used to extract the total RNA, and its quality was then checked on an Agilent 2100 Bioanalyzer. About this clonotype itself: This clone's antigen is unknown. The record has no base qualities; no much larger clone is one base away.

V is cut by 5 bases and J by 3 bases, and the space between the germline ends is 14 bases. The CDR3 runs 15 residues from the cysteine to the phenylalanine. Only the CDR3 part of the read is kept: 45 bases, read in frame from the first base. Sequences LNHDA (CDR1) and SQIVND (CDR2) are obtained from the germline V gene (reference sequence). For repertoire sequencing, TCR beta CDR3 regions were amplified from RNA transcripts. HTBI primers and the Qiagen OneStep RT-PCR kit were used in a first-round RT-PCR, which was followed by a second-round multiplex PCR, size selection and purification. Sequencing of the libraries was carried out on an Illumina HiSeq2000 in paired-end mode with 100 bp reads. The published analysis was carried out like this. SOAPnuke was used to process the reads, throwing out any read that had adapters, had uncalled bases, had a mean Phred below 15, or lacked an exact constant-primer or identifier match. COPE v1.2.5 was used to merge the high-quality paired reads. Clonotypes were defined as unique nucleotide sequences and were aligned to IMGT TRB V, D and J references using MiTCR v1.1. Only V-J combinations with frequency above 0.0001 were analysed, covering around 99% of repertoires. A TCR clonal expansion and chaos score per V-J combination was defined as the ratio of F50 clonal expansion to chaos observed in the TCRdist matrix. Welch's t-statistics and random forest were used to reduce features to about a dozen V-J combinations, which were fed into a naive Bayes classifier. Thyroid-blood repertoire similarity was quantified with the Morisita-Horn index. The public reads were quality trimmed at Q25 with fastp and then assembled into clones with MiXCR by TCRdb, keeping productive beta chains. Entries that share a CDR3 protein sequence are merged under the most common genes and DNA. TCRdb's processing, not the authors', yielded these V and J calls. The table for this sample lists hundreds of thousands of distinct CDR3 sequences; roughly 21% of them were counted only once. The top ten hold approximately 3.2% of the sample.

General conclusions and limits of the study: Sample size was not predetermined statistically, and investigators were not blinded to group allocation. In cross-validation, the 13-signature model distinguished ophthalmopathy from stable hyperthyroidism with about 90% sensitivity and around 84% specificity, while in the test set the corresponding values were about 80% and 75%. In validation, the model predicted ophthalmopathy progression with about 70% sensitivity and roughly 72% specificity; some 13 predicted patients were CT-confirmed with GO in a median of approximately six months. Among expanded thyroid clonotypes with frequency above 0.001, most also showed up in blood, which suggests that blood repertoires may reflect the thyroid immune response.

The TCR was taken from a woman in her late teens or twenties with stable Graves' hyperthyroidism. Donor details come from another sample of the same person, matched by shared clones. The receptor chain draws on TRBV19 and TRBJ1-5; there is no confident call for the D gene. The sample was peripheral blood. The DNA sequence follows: TGTGCCAGTAGTGCCCACCGAGAAGCCAATCAGCCCCAGCATTTT. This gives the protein CASSAHREANQPQHF.